Presented here are 9 T cell receptor beta chains from one specimen sequenced in a study of CD4 T cells in relation to SARS-CoV-2 and coronaviruses. The unexposed donors gave CD4+ T cells in 2011-2018, prior to COVID-19. TCRdb's copy holds only in-frame clones and misses some; the assay was immunoSEQ multiplex PCR. The repertoire includes approximately 70,000 clones, 93% of them detected once, and around 0.25% sits in the top ten. The sample consisted of naive CD4+ T cells from PBMCs. Subset noted: naive CD4+ T cells isolated by negative enrichment. Source of these receptors: a human donor in good health.

V usage is TRBV11-2 and J usage is TRBJ1-2; a possible D gene is TRBD1 (6 bases). Germline V CDR1 and CDR2: SGHAT, FQNNGV. Trimming pared 5 bases from V and 8 bases from J, leaving 18 bases between. This CDR3 has 14 amino acids. The CDR3 reads CASSHTGPYGGYTF. The CDR3 coding sequence is TGTGCCAGCAGCCACACAGGGCCCTATGGGGGCTACACCTTC.

J is TRBJ1-2 and V is TRBV7-9; 9 bases are shared with TRBD1. With V trimmed by 4 bases and J by 1 base, 7 bases remained unmatched. The CDR3 totals 16 residues. Germline V gene lookup returns CDR1 SEHNR and CDR2 FQNEAQ (reference sequence). CDR3 DNA: TGTGCCAGCAGCTCGGGACAGGGACCCTTTAACTATGGCTACACCTTC. Translating gives CASSSGQGPFNYGYTF.

The genes are TRBV10-3 and TRBJ2-3; the D is unclear. The ends were cut back, 7 bases at V and 5 bases at J, with 7 bases in the middle. Germline V gene sequence: CDR1 ENHRY, CDR2 SYGVKD. This CDR3 contains 11 residues. The CDR3 loop is CAIMVGDTQYF. The CDR3 DNA sequence: TGTGCCATCATGGTTGGAGATACGCAGTATTTT.

V and J are TRBV30 and TRBJ2-5; no firm D call. The CDR3 runs to 12 residues. Looked up from germline, CDR1 is GTSNPN and CDR2 is SVGIG (reference sequence). V gave up 5 bases and J gave up 5 bases, with 12 bases separating them. DNA for the CDR3: TGTGCCTGGCTAATGACGTCCGAGACCCAGTACTTC. Translation: CAWLMTSETQYF.

This chain connects TRBV7-2 to TRBJ1-2; D remains ambiguous. This CDR3 region has 15 residues. V was clipped by 1 base and J by 1 base, with 10 bases between them. Germline CDR1 and CDR2: SGHTA and FQGNSA. The CDR3 DNA sequence: TGTGCCAGCAGCTTAGGAAGTACAGTTAACTATGGCTACACCTTC. It is translated as CASSLGSTVNYGYTF.

The rearrangement uses TRBV30 and TRBJ1-1, with 7 bases aligning to TRBD1. The trim removed 0 bases at V and 8 bases at J, leaving 6 bases unmatched. Germline V gene lookup returns CDR1 GTSNPN and CDR2 SVGIG (reference sequence). This CDR3 region has 13 residues. The CDR3 coding sequence is TGTGCCTGGAGTGTACTAGGGGGCGCGGAAGCTTTCTTT. Translation: CAWSVLGGAEAFF. The full variable domain, its missing parts supplied by reference TRBV30 and TRBJ1-1, is SQTIHQWPATLVQPVGSPLSLECTVEGTSNPNLYWYRQAAGRGLQLLFYSVGIGQISSEVPQNLSASRPQDRQFILSSKKLLLSDSGFYLCAWSVLGGAEAFFGQGTRLTVV.

This sequence joins TRBV30 and TRBJ1-3; D may be TRBD1 (5 bases). V lost 3 bases, J lost 3 bases, and 15 bases lay in between. The CDR3 spans 15 residues. Germline lookup yields CDR1 GTSNPN and CDR2 SVGIG (reference sequence). The CDR3 bases are TGTGCCTGGAGCGCAGGGACCAGGAGTGGAAACACCATATATTTT. This sequence encodes CAWSAGTRSGNTIYF.

V usage is TRBV18 and J usage is TRBJ1-2; tentative D call: TRBD1 (6 bases). The germline CDR1 and CDR2 sequences are KGHSH and LQKENI. V dropped 3 bases and J dropped 1 base, with 12 bases sitting between them. There are 15 residues in the CDR3. CDR3 in amino acids: CASSPSGVGNYGYTF. The CDR3 DNA reads as TGTGCCAGCTCACCTTCAGGGGTTGGTAACTATGGCTACACCTTC.

The chain joins TRBV7-7 to TRBJ1-1, with D unresolved. The V end was cut by 5 bases, the J end by 1 base, with 8 bases between. The CDR3 runs to 13 residues. Germline V gene lookup returns CDR1 SSHAT and CDR2 FNYEAQ (reference sequence). CDR3 protein: CASSLRANTEAFF. In DNA, the CDR3 is TGTGCCAGCAGCCTGAGGGCGAACACTGAAGCTTTCTTT.